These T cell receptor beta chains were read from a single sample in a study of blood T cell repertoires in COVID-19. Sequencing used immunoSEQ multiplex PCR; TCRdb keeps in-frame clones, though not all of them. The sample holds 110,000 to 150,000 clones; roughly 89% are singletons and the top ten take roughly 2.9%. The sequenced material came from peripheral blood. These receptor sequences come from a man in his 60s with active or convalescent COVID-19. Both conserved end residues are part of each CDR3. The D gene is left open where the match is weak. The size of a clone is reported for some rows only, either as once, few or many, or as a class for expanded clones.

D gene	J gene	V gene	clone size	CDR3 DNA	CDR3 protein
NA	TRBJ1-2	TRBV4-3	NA	TGCGCCAGCAGCCAAGATATGGGGGGGCTGGGCTATGGCTACACCTTC	CASSQDMGGLGYGYTF
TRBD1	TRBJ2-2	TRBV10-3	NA	TGTGCCATCAGTGGTGACAGGGGGACCGGGGAGCTGTTTTTT	CAISGDRGTGELFF
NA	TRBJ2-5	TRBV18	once	TGTGCCAGCTCACCTCCACCGGGAGAGACCCAGTACTTC	CASSPPPGETQYF
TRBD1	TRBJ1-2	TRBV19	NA	TGTGCCAGTAACTTCCAGACAGGGGATAACTATGGCTACACCTTC	CASNFQTGDNYGYTF
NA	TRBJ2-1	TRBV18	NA	TGTGCCAGCTCACTTCTGGGCCATGTGGATGAGCAGTTCTTC	CASSLLGHVDEQFF
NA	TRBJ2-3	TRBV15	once	TGTGCCACCACGTCCCGAGACAGGATAGATACGCAGTATTTT	CATTSRDRIDTQYF
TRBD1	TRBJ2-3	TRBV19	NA	TGTGCCAGTACCTTGACAGGGTGGAATACGCAGTATTTT	CASTLTGWNTQYF
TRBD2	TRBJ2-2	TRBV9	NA	TGTGCCAGCAGCGTACTGACTAGCGGGGGGAACACCGGGGAGCTGTTTTTT	CASSVLTSGGNTGELFF
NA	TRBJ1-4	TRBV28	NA	TGTGCCAGCAGGACAACAGGGAAGGGTGAAAAACTGTTTTTT	CASRTTGKGEKLFF
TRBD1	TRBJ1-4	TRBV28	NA	TGTGCCAGCAGTCCGACAGGGGGTGGTGAAAAACTGTTTTTT	CASSPTGGGEKLFF
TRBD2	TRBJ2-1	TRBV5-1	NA	TGCGCCAGCACCCCGGGACTAGCGACAAACACGCAGTTCTTC	CASTPGLATNTQFF
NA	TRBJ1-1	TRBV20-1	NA	TGCAGTGCTAGTCAGGGGTGGTACACTGAAGCTTTCTTT	CSASQGWYTEAFF
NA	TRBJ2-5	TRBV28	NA	TGTGCCAGCAGTGACGGACTATACCAAGAGACCCAGTACTTC	CASSDGLYQETQYF
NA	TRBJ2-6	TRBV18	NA	TGTGCCAGCTCACCCCAGGCCTCTGGGGCCAACGTCCTGACTTTC	CASSPQASGANVLTF
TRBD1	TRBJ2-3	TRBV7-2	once	TGTGCCAGCAGCTCGGACAGGGGCACAGATACGCAGTATTTT	CASSSDRGTDTQYF
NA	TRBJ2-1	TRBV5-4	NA	TGTGCCAGCAGCTTGGTGTCAGATGAGCAGTTCTTC	CASSLVSDEQFF
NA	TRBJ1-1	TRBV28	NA	TGTGCCAGCGGTCCCGTCCGGGAGAAAACTGAAGCTTTCTTT	CASGPVREKTEAFF
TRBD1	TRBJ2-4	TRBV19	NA	TGTGCCAGTAGTGTCTACAGGGGCCGTGGGAACATTCAGTACTTC	CASSVYRGRGNIQYF
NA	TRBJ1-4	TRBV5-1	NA	TGCGCCAGCAGCCAGGGGCCGGGTAATGAAAAACTGTTTTTT	CASSQGPGNEKLFF
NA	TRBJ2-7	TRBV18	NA	TGTGCCAGCTCACTTACACCCGGGCAAACAGGGCGAGTGTACGAGCAGTACTTC	CASSLTPGQTGRVYEQYF
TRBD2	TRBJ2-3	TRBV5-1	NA	TGCGCCAGCAGCCTAGCGGGAAACGCAGATACGCAGTATTTT	CASSLAGNADTQYF
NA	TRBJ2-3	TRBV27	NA	TGTGCCAGCAGTTTCGTCAGAGGTGGAGATACGCAGTATTTT	CASSFVRGGDTQYF
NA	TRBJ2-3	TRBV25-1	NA	TGTGCCAGCAGTGTCAGGGTATCGGATACGCAGTATTTT	CASSVRVSDTQYF
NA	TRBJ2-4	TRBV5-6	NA	TGTGCCAGCACCGCCGACAGAGGCAACATTCAGTACTTC	CASTADRGNIQYF
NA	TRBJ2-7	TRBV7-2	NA	TGTGCCAGCAGCTTAGGGTCGGGGGGCGCCGGTTACGAGCAGTACTTC	CASSLGSGGAGYEQYF
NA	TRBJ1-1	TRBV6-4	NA	TGTGCCAGCAAAACGACAGCCATGAACACTGAAGCTTTCTTT	CASKTTAMNTEAFF
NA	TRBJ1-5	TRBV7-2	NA	TGTGCCAGCAGCTTACGGGGGGATCAGCCCCAGCATTTT	CASSLRGDQPQHF
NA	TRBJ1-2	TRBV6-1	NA	TGTGCCAGCAGTGACGGAGGAGGGAGGGACGGCTACACCTTC	CASSDGGGRDGYTF
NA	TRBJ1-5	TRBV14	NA	TGTGCCAGCAGCCAAATGTTAAATCAGCCCCAGCATTTT	CASSQMLNQPQHF
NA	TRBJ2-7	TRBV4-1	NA	TGCGCCAGCAGCCAAGGGCCATTTAACTACGAGCAGTACTTC	CASSQGPFNYEQYF
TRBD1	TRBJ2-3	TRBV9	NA	TGTGCCAGCAGCGTAGCAGGGGGCTGGAGCACAGATACGCAGTATTTT	CASSVAGGWSTDTQYF
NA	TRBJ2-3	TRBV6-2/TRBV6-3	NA	TGTGCCAGCAGTTACTCCGCTAGCGCTCACACAGATACGCAGTATTTT	CASSYSASAHTDTQYF
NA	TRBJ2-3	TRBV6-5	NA	TGTGCCAGCAGTTACTCCCTATCGCGGGTTGTAGATACGCAGTATTTT	CASSYSLSRVVDTQYF
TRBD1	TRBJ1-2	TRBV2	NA	TGTGCCAGCAGAACCACAGGGGTGGGTGGCTACACCTTC	CASRTTGVGGYTF
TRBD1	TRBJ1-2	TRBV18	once	TGTGCCAGCTCACCGGGGACAGGGGGCCACTATGGCTACACCTTC	CASSPGTGGHYGYTF
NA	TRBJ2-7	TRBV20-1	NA	TGCAGTGCTAGTGGCGGGACAGCTACCTACGAGCAGTACTTC	CSASGGTATYEQYF
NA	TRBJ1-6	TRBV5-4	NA	TGTGCCAGCAGCTTGGAACAGTATAATTCACCCCTCCACTTT	CASSLEQYNSPLHF
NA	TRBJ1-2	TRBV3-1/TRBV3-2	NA	TGTGCCAGCAGTCAAAAACAGGCCTTTCTCTTC	CASSQKQAFLF
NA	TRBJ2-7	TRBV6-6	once	TGTGCCAGCAGTTACTCGAGTGCGACCTACGAGCAGTACTTC	CASSYSSATYEQYF
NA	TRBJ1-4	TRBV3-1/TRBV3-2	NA	TGTGCCTCCAACGGAGGGTCTAATGAAAAACTGTTTTTT	CASNGGSNEKLFF
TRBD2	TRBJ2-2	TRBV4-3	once	TGCGCCAGCAGCCGACAACTAGCGGAGAACACCGGGGAGCTGTTTTTT	CASSRQLAENTGELFF
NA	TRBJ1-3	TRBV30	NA	TGTGCCTGGAAAGGAGGGTCTGGAAACACCATATATTTT	CAWKGGSGNTIYF
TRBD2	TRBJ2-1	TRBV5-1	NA	TGCGCCAGCAGCTTGGGGCGGGAGGAACTAAATGAGCAGTTCTTC	CASSLGREELNEQFF
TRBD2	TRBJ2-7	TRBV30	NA	TGTGCCTGGACCCGGGGACTAGCATACAAGCAGTACTTC	CAWTRGLAYKQYF
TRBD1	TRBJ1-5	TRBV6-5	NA	TGTGCCAGCAGTCGAGGGGGCGGCAATCAGCCCCAGCATTTT	CASSRGGGNQPQHF
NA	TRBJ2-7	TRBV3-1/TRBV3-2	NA	TGTGCCAGCAGCCCCTCCTCAGGCCCCTACGAGCAGTACTTC	CASSPSSGPYEQYF
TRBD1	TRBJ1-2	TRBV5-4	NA	TGTGCCAGCAGGGGGACAGGGGGCAACTATGGCTACACCTTC	CASRGTGGNYGYTF
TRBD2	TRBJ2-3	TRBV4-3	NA	TGCGCCAGCAGCCGAACCGCGGGGGGGAGCACAGATACGCAGTATTTT	CASSRTAGGSTDTQYF
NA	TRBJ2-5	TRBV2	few	TGTGCCAGCAGTGTGAAGGGGCAGGGCCTGGAGACCCAGTACTTC	CASSVKGQGLETQYF
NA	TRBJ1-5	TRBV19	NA	TGTGCCAGTAGTCCCCGTGAGAGGGTGGTTAAGCCCCAGCATTTT	CASSPRERVVKPQHF
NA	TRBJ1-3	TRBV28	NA	TGTGCCAGCAGTCTTACCCCAGGGACTGGAAACACCATATATTTT	CASSLTPGTGNTIYF
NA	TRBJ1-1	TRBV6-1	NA	TGTGCCAGCAGTGACCGGGGCGGGGCTGAAGCTTTCTTT	CASSDRGGAEAFF
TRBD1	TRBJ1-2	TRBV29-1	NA	TGCAGCGTTGAGCAGGGGGCCTTGGGCTATGGCTACACCTTC	CSVEQGALGYGYTF
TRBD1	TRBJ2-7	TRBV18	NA	TGTGCCAGCTCACTAGAAACGGGACAGATCTACGAGCAGTACTTC	CASSLETGQIYEQYF
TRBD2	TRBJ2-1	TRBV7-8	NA	TGTGCCAGCAGCTATAGACTAGCGGGAACATACAATGAGCAGTTCTTC	CASSYRLAGTYNEQFF
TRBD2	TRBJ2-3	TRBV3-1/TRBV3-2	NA	TGTGCCAGCAGCCAAACTAGCGCAGATACGCAGTATTTT	CASSQTSADTQYF
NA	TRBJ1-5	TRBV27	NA	TGTGCCAGCAGTTTAAACAGGGCGAGTCAGCCCCAGCATTTT	CASSLNRASQPQHF